The present T cell receptor (beta chain) was sequenced within a study of preoperative IRX-2 immunotherapy in early breast cancer. Method: immunoSEQ multiplex PCR; TCRdb's copy keeps in-frame clones and lacks some. The sample gives about 38,000 clones, roughly 82% of which show up once; about 1.5% is in the top ten. Trimming took 5 bases from V and 5 from J; bases not matched to a gene: 5. Germline CDR1 reads SGHNT; CDR2 reads YENEEA. This CDR3 spans 14 amino acids. Treatment meaning: preoperative locoregional IRX-2 cytokine immunotherapy. Preoperative locoregional IRX-2 cytokine immunotherapy was tested in the phase Ib source study.

This specimen was lymph node tissue, taken after IRX-2 immunotherapy. This chain links TRBV11-3 with TRBJ1-1, with 10 nucleotides matching TRBD1. This receptor was obtained from a human donor with breast cancer. The CDR3 DNA sequence: TGTGCCAGCAGCGTACGACAGGGGGCGACTGAAGCTTTCTTT. The encoded protein is CASSVRQGATEAFF. The variable domain in full, completed from reference TRBV11-3 and TRBJ1-1, reads EAGVVQSPRYKIIEKKQPVAFWCNPISGHNTLYWYLQNLGQGPELLIRYENEEAVDDSQLPKDRFSAERLKGVDSTLKIQPAELGDSAVYLCASSVRQGATEAFFGQGTRLTVV.